This record looks at one T cell receptor beta chain sequence and its context. Its antigen is not known. This sample stems from a study of OX40 agonist ivuxolimab in advanced cancers. Study details: Three patients, one with hepatocellular carcinoma and two with cutaneous melanoma, responded partially.

Notes on the study in general: Among the lowest peripheral clonal expansion occurred in 0.1-3.0 mg/kg partial responders. Also showing low normalized T-cell clonal expansion were some of the nonresponders.

The ends lost 5 bases at V and 3 bases at J; junction bases unmatched: 13. Per the germline V gene, CDR1 is SEHNR and CDR2 is FQNEAQ (reference sequence). The CDR3 totals 17 residues. Blood was sampled at baseline, cycle 4 day 1, and cycle 7 day 1. Measured with immunoSEQ multiplex PCR; TCRdb has only the in-frame clones, and not every one. Among about 47,000 clones, approximately 81% were seen once, and the ten largest hold less than 25%. The origin of this receptor is an adult with an advanced solid tumor such as melanoma, head and neck, liver or kidney cancer. This chain joins TRBV7-9 and TRBJ2-3; 8 bases fit TRBD1. The sample was CD4+ or CD8+ T cells sorted from blood, taken in a trial of the OX40 agonist ivuxolimab. The CDR3 coding sequence is TGTGCCAGCAGCAACCTCCAGGGGGCATTGGGGACAGATACGCAGTATTTT. Its translation: CASSNLQGALGTDTQYF.